This T cell receptor beta chain was sequenced for a study of T cell clonality in common variable immunodeficiency. This clone was counted at least ten times. Its matching antigen is unknown. Read sequence stops 3 residues before the CDR3 end, and the germline J gene provides the missing end. The study's findings and limits: CVID subjects shared fewer TCRbeta clones than healthy controls did. Reportedly, TCR beta sequences from common variable immunodeficiency showed fewer deletions and N-nucleotide insertions. T cell subpopulation sequencing would be needed to explain CVID clonality.

Data came from immunoSEQ multiplex PCR; TCRdb stores just in-frame clones and leaves some out. The sample gives more than 8,000 clones, none seen only once, and the top ten clones hold approximately 4.3%. Both groups were predominantly of Caucasian heritage. The CDR3 consists of 16 residues. The ends were cut back, 2 bases at V and 4 bases at J, with 17 bases in the middle. Germline V gives CDR1 MNHEY, CDR2 SVGEGT. The rearrangement joins TRBV6-2 or TRBV6-3 to TRBJ1-2; D perhaps matches TRBD1 (5 bases). Sequencing was performed on peripheral blood mononuclear cells. The sequence came from a human donor with common variable immunodeficiency. CDR3 DNA, as far as it was read: TGTGCCAGCAGTTACGGAGTGGGGGGGACGAGCTATGGC. Protein product: CASSYGVGGTSYG. The full CDR3 protein reads CASSYGVGGTSYGYTF.